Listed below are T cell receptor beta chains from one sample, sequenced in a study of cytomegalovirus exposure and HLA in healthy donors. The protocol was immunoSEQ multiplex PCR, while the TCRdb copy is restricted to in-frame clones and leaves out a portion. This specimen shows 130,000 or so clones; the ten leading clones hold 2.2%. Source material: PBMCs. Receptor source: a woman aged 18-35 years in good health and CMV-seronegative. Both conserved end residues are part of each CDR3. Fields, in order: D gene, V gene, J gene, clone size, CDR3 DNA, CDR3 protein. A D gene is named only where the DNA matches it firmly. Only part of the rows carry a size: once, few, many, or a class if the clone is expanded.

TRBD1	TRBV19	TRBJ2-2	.	TGTGCCAGTAGTAGCCCAAGAATGGGAGAGGGACAGCAGAACACCGGGGAGCTGTTTTTT	CASSSPRMGEGQQNTGELFF
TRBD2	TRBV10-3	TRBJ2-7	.	TGTGCCATCAGTGAGGGCGGGAGTAAATACGAGCAGTACTTC	CAISEGGSKYEQYF
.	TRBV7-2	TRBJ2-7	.	TGTGCCAGCAGCTTAGTGGGGCCCAACCCTTCCTACGAGCAGTACTTC	CASSLVGPNPSYEQYF
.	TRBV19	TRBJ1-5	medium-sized	TGTGCCACTGCCGGGACTCACAATCAGCCCCAGCATTTT	CATAGTHNQPQHF
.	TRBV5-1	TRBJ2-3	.	TGCGCCAGCAGGAAAAGTAGGGGCACAGATACGCAATATTTT	CASRKSRGTDTQYF
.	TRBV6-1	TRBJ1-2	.	TGTGCCAGCACCCCCGGGACTTTAGGGGGCTACACCTTC	CASTPGTLGGYTF
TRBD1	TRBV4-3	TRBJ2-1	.	TGCGCCAGCAGCCCCGACAGGGGGGTATACAATGAGCAGTTCTTC	CASSPDRGVYNEQFF
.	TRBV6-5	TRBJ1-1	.	TGTGCCAGCAGTTACTCCCCGGGGGGCGGGAACACTGAAGCTTTCTTT	CASSYSPGGGNTEAFF
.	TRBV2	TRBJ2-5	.	TGTGCCAGCAGCGCGACTAGTACTGTGGAGACCCAGTACTTC	CASSATSTVETQYF
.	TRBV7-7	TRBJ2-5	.	TGTGCCAGCAGCTTAAGTTTGGGCGTCCAAGAGACCCAGTACTTC	CASSLSLGVQETQYF
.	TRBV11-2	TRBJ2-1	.	TGTGCCAGCAGCTTAAGGCTGGAGAACAATGAGCAGTTCTTC	CASSLRLENNEQFF
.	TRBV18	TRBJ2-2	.	TGTGCCAGCTCACCAAAAATGCAGAATACCGGGGAGCTGTTTTTT	CASSPKMQNTGELFF
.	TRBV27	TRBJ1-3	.	TGTGCCAGCAGTTTATCACGGGGATCTGGAAACACCATATATTTT	CASSLSRGSGNTIYF
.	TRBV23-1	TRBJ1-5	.	TGCGCCAGCAGTCCCACGACCATTGGGGGGGCTGGAAATCAGCCCCAGCATTTT	CASSPTTIGGAGNQPQHF
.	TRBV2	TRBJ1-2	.	TGTGCCAGCAGTGCGGACAGAGTTAACTATGGCTACACCTTC	CASSADRVNYGYTF
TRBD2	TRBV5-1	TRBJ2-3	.	TGCGCCAGCAGCTTGGATATCGGCGGGAGTGGGGATACGCAGTATTTT	CASSLDIGGSGDTQYF
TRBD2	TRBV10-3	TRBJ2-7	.	TGTGCCATCAGGACTAGCGGGCCCTCCTACGAGCAGTACTTC	CAIRTSGPSYEQYF
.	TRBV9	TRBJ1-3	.	TGTGCCAGCAGCGGAAACTATCTTGCTGGAAACACCATATATTTT	CASSGNYLAGNTIYF
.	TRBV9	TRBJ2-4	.	TGTGCCAGCAGCGAAGAGGGAACCAAAAACATTCAGTACTTC	CASSEEGTKNIQYF
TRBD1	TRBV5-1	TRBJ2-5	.	TGCGCCAGCAGCGTAAACCTCGGCCAGGGGGCTGAGACCCAGTACTTC	CASSVNLGQGAETQYF
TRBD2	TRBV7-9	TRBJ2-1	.	TGTGCCAGCAGCTTAGCTCAGCGGGAGGGGGATGAGCAGTTCTTC	CASSLAQREGDEQFF
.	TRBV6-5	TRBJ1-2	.	TGTGCCAGCAGCCCTACTGGGGCAAGGGGCTACACCTTC	CASSPTGARGYTF
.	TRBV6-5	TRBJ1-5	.	TGTGCCAGCAGTTACTCGAGTGTAAGCGATCAGCCCCAGCATTTT	CASSYSSVSDQPQHF
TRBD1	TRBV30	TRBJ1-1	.	TGTGCCTGGAGTGTGGCAGGGGGCGCGTCGGCTTTCTTT	CAWSVAGGASAFF
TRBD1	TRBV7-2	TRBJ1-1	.	TGTGCCAGCAGCTTAGGGCGGGACAGGAAGAACACTGAAGCTTTCTTT	CASSLGRDRKNTEAFF
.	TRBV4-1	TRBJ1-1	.	TGCGCCAGCAGCCAAGGGGCAGGGGCTGGGAACACTGAAGCTTTCTTT	CASSQGAGAGNTEAFF
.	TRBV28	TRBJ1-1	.	TGTGCCAGCACGGACAGTCCTATGAACACTGAAGCTTTCTTT	CASTDSPMNTEAFF
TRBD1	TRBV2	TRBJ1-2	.	TGTGCCAGCAGTGAGGACAGGGTTTATGGCTACACCTTC	CASSEDRVYGYTF
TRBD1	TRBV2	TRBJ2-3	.	TGTGCCAGCCGGACAGGTCCAGATACGCAGTATTTT	CASRTGPDTQYF
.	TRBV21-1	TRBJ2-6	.	TGTGCCAGCAGCACTAAGGGGGCCGGGGCCAACGTCCTGACTTTC	CASSTKGAGANVLTF
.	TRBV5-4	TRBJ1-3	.	TGTGCCAGCAGCTTGGGCAGGGCCTCTGGAAACACCATATATTTT	CASSLGRASGNTIYF
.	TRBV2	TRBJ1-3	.	TGTGCCAGCAGTGATCAGGATCGGGGAAACACCATATATTTT	CASSDQDRGNTIYF
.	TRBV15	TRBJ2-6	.	TGTGCCACCAGCAGGGACGGAGGGGCTGGGGCCAACGTCCTGACTTTC	CATSRDGGAGANVLTF
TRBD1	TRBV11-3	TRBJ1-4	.	TGTGCCAGCAGCCAGGGGGCAGGGAACTATGAAAAACTGTTTTTT	CASSQGAGNYEKLFF
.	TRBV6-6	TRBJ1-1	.	TGTGCCAGCCGTCAAGCCGGCGACTTGAACACTGAAGCTTTCTTT	CASRQAGDLNTEAFF
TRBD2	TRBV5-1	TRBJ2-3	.	TGCGCCAGCGGAACCGGGACTAGCGGACCCACAGATACGCAGTATTTT	CASGTGTSGPTDTQYF
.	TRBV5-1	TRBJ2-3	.	TGCGCCAGCAGCCCTCCGGGTATGTCGGGAGCCGCAGATACGCAGTATTTT	CASSPPGMSGAADTQYF
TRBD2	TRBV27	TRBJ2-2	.	TGTGCCAGCAGCTCAGAGGTAGCGGGTAACACCGGGGAGCTGTTTTTT	CASSSEVAGNTGELFF
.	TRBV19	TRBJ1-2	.	TGTGCCAGTAGTCTCGACTTTAACTATGGCTACACCTTC	CASSLDFNYGYTF
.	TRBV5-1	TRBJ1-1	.	TGCGCCAGCAGCTTGGCGGTCGGGAACACTGAAGCTTTCTTT	CASSLAVGNTEAFF
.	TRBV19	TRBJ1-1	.	TGTGCCAGTAGTATTACCCCGGGGAGGAACACTGAAGCTTTCTTT	CASSITPGRNTEAFF
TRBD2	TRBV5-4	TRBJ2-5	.	TGTGCCAGCAGCTTGGAAGGGAGGGCGTACCAAGAGACCCAGTACTTC	CASSLEGRAYQETQYF
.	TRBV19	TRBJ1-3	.	TGTGCCAGTAGTATAGAAGGTCGGGACACCATATATTTT	CASSIEGRDTIYF
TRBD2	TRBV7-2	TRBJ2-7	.	TGTGCCAGCAGCGGGGGTGGAGCGGGAGCAATTCAGTACTTC	CASSGGGAGAIQYF
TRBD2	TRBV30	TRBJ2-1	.	TGTGCCTGGAGTGTAACGACTAGCGGCTACAATGAGCAGTTCTTC	CAWSVTTSGYNEQFF
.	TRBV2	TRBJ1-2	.	TGTGCCAGCAGTGAAGGGCCCTATGGCTACACCTTC	CASSEGPYGYTF
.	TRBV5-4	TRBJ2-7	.	TGTGCCAGCAGCTTGGGCCTTAGCGCTCCCTACGAGCAGTACTTC	CASSLGLSAPYEQYF
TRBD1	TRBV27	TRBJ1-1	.	TGTGCCAGCAACCCGGGACAGGGGGATCGGGGGAACACTGAAGCTTTCTTT	CASNPGQGDRGNTEAFF
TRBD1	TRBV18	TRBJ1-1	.	TGTGCCAGCTCACCCCCTACCGGGACAGGGACCACTGAAGCTTTCTTT	CASSPPTGTGTTEAFF
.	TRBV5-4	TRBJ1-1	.	TGTGTCCTAGGGTCCCCCGGAGGGATCGCTGAAGCTTTCTTT	CVLGSPGGIAEAFF